The 25 T cell receptor beta chains below were found in one sample sequenced in a study of T-cell reconstitution after alpha-beta-depleted transplantation in children. The TCRbeta library was prepared with unique molecular identifiers. TCRdb re-called the PCR reads through MiXCR, storing one row per CDR3 protein. The table lists fewer than 150,000 distinct CDR3 sequences, roughly 10% of them singletons. Source: PBMCs, mostly from graft donor cells, taken 180 days after TCRalphabeta/CD19-depleted stem cell transplant. These receptors came from a girl less than two years old who had a stem cell transplant for combined immunodeficiency, so the T cells may come from the graft donor.

The rearrangement uses TRBV6-1 and TRBJ2-7; 7 bases match TRBD1. CDR1 and CDR2 (germline): MNHNS, SASEGT. This CDR3 contains 14 residues. Germline trimming cut 6 bases from V and 2 bases from J; bases unmatched to any gene: 7. The CDR3 DNA reads as TGTGCCAGCAGCGCCACAGGGGAAACCTACGAGCAGTACTTC. It codes for CASSATGETYEQYF.

This clonotype was picked up a small number of times. The CDR3 here is CASSLALPNEQFF. Written as DNA, the CDR3 is TGTGCCAGCAGCTTGGCGCTACCCAATGAGCAGTTCTTC. The V gene is TRBV5-6, the J gene TRBJ2-1, with unresolved D. V lost 0 bases and J lost 6, with 7 bases in between. This CDR3 is built from 13 residues. CDR1 and CDR2 (germline): SGHDT, YYEEEE.

A few counts support this clonotype. CDR3 coding DNA: TGTGCCAGCAGCCCGACTCCTGGACAGGGAACGAGCAATCAGCCCCAGCATTTT. This translates into CASSPTPGQGTSNQPQHF. The rearrangement uses TRBV3-1 and TRBJ1-5, with 8 bases lining up with TRBD1. The CDR3 runs 18 residues. CDR1 is LGHDT and CDR2 is YNNKEL in the germline V gene (reference sequence). V gave up 4 bases and J gave up 1 base; unmatched junction bases: 12.

This clonotype was seen once. In DNA form, the CDR3 reads TGTGCCAGCAGCTTTATGAGGGGGGGGGCAGATACGCAGTATTTT. It specifies CASSFMRGGADTQYF. The J gene is TRBJ2-3, the V gene TRBV7-2; the D gene is possibly TRBD2 (7 bases). The CDR3 has 15 residues. Trimming removed 3 bases at V and 4 bases at J, with 14 bases between. The V gene's germline CDR1 is SGHTA and CDR2 FQGNSA.

This clonotype was detected a few times. The chain is built from TRBV28 and TRBJ2-5; 8 nucleotides agree with TRBD2. The CDR3 runs 15 residues. After removal of 3 bases from V and 2 bases from J, the junction contained 5 bases not matched to a gene. CDR1 is MDHEN, CDR2 SYDVKM, per germline. The DNA of the CDR3 is TGTGCCAGCAGTTTGATAGCGGGGAAACAAGAGACCCAGTACTTC. Its protein is CASSLIAGKQETQYF.

This clonotype appeared a few times. The chain is built from TRBV5-1 and TRBJ2-4; 7 bases fit TRBD2. CDR1 and CDR2 from the germline V gene are SGHRS and YFSETQ. Trimming took 3 bases from V and 11 from J; bases not matched to a gene: 8. The CDR3 spans 13 residues. The CDR3 coding sequence is TGCGCCAGCAGCTCCAGCAGCGGGGACCTTCAGTACTTC. This encodes CASSSSSGDLQYF.

This clonotype has a handful of counts. The rearrangement links TRBV18 to TRBJ1-5, with D tentatively TRBD1 (6 bases). CDR3 size: 15 residues. The germline V gene encodes CDR1 KGHSH and CDR2 LQKENI. Trimming took 3 bases from V and 5 from J, leaving 14 bases between them. DNA for the CDR3: TGTGCCAGCTCACCCAACGAGGGGGGATATCAGCCCCAGCATTTT. It codes for CASSPNEGGYQPQHF.

This clonotype was seen just once. This rearrangement joins TRBV20-1 to TRBJ1-5, with no clear D. This CDR3 has 13 amino acids. With 1 base removed from V and 11 bases from J, the gap between germline ends came to 15 bases. The germline gives CDR1 DFQATT, CDR2 SNEGSKA (reference sequence). The CDR3 sequence: CSARVRTLGSQHF. As DNA, the CDR3 is TGCAGTGCTAGAGTGCGGACGCTCGGGTCCCAGCATTTT.

This clonotype was counted between two and nine times. V gene TRBV29-1 combines with J gene TRBJ1-1; 7 bases are shared with TRBD1. Per the germline V gene, CDR1 is SQVTM and CDR2 is ANQGSEA. Losses at the gene ends were 3 bases for V and 0 bases for J; bases not matched to a gene: 1. This CDR3 region has 13 residues. CDR3 sequence: CSVEQGVNTEAFF. As DNA, the CDR3 is TGCAGCGTTGAGCAGGGGGTGAACACTGAAGCTTTCTTT.

This clonotype was detected ten times or more. V is TRBV7-2 and J is TRBJ2-1; TRBD2 matches at 9 bases. The CDR3 extends over 17 amino acids. V was pared by 1 base and J by 5 bases, with 9 bases of the junction left unmatched. Looked up from germline, CDR1 is SGHTA and CDR2 is FQGNSA. CDR3 in DNA: TGTGCCAGCAGCTTAGTGGCGGGGGGGCCAGTACACAATGAGCAGTTCTTC. It yields the protein CASSLVAGGPVHNEQFF.

In this sample, this clonotype turned up a few times. The genes are TRBV7-3 and TRBJ2-2, with D tentatively TRBD1 or TRBD2 (7 bases each). CDR1 and CDR2 from the germline V gene are SGHTA and FQGTGA. CDR3 length: 16 amino acids. The V end lost 5 bases, the J end lost 7 bases, and 20 bases lay between the germline ends. The CDR3 DNA reads as TGTGCCAGCAGCCCGCCAGGGGGGGGGCCGAACGGGGAGCTGTTTTTT. Translation gives CASSPPGGGPNGELFF.

The V and J genes are TRBV24-1 and TRBJ2-1; D gene ambiguous. V lost 2 bases and J lost 3, with 4 bases in between. CDR1 and CDR2 from the germline V gene are KGHDR and SFDVKD. The CDR3 covers 13 residues. CDR3 bases: TGTGCCACCAGTGATTGGGACTACAATGAGCAGTTCTTC. This translates into CATSDWDYNEQFF.

This clonotype was seen at least ten times. The CDR3 DNA reads as TGTGCCAGCAGTTTCTTAGCGGGAGGTAACAATGAGCAGTTCTTC. It specifies CASSFLAGGNNEQFF. The chain employs TRBV12-3 or TRBV12-4 and TRBJ2-1, with 10 bases fitting TRBD2. Germline trimming cut 3 bases from V and 5 bases from J; bases unmatched to any gene: 4. The CDR3 is made up of 15 amino acids.

V gene TRBV29-1 combines with J gene TRBJ1-1; 8 bases align to TRBD1. The CDR3 consists of 14 residues. Germline trimming cut 2 bases from V and 1 base from J; bases unmatched to any gene: 3. Germline CDR1 is SQVTM and CDR2 is ANQGSEA. The CDR3 protein is CSVEKTGANTEAFF. CDR3 bases: TGCAGCGTTGAAAAGACAGGGGCGAACACTGAAGCTTTCTTT.

This clonotype turned up a few times. The CDR3 coding sequence is TGTGCCAGCAGCTTAGAATTCCTAGAGACAGATACGCAGTATTTT. It encodes CASSLEFLETDTQYF. The V gene is TRBV11-3, the J gene TRBJ2-3; D is undetermined. V was pared by 0 bases and J by 3 bases, with 10 bases between. CDR1 and CDR2 (germline): SGHNT, YENEEA. The CDR3 consists of 15 residues. Supplemented by reference TRBV11-3 and TRBJ2-3, the full variable domain reads EAGVVQSPRYKIIEKKQPVAFWCNPISGHNTLYWYLQNLGQGPELLIRYENEEAVDDSQLPKDRFSAERLKGVDSTLKIQPAELGDSAVYLCASSLEFLETDTQYFGPGTRLTVL.

There are a few counts of this clonotype. This chain's CDR3 is CASSRSSAGELFF. The CDR3 DNA reads TGTGCCAGCAGTCGCAGCAGCGCCGGGGAGCTGTTTTTT. This chain uses TRBV6-2 or TRBV6-3 with TRBJ2-2; no firm D call. This CDR3 has 13 amino acids. Germline CDR1 MNHEY, CDR2 SVGEGT. V was shortened by 5 bases and J by 6 bases, with 10 bases between the two germline ends.

This sequence joins TRBV24-1 and TRBJ1-2; 9 bases map to TRBD1. The CDR3 has 14 amino acids. Losses at the gene ends were 3 bases for V and 8 bases for J; bases not matched to a gene: 6. Germline V gene sequence: CDR1 KGHDR, CDR2 SFDVKD. CDR3 sequence: CATSDRGQGGGYTF. The CDR3 DNA reads as TGTGCCACCAGTGATCGGGGACAGGGTGGCGGCTACACCTTC.

V is TRBV12-3 or TRBV12-4 and J is TRBJ1-5, with D possibly being TRBD1 (5 bases). The V gene lost 3 bases and the J gene lost 4 bases, with 10 bases spanning the gap. The CDR3 is 14 amino acids. The CDR3 is CASSFRGTNQPQHF. DNA of the CDR3: TGTGCCAGCAGTTTTCGGGGGACTAATCAGCCCCAGCATTTT.

The chain couples TRBV4-3 to TRBJ1-2; D remains ambiguous. The CDR3 contains 14 residues. Germline V gene sequence: CDR1 LGHNA, CDR2 YSLEER. Trimming stripped 1 base from V and 2 bases from J, with 8 bases between. CDR3 DNA sequence: TGCGCCAGCAGCCAAGGCCCGAGGAACTATGGCTACACCTTC. Amino acid sequence: CASSQGPRNYGYTF.

This sequence joins TRBV20-1 and TRBJ1-6; TRBD1 might be the D (6 bases). V was trimmed by 0 bases and J by 9 bases, leaving 9 bases between them. There are 13 residues in the CDR3. Germline V gene data show CDR1 as DFQATT and CDR2 as SNEGSKA (reference sequence). This chain's CDR3 is CSAREARGSPLHF. As DNA, the CDR3 is TGCAGTGCTAGAGAGGCCAGGGGTTCACCCCTCCACTTT.

This clonotype was recorded many times. The chain couples TRBV5-1 to TRBJ2-3; no firm D call. Germline assignment: CDR1 SGHRS and CDR2 YFSETQ. Between the trimmed V and J ends, which lost 1 base and 11 bases, there was a span of 11 bases. The CDR3 sequence is 12 residues long. The CDR3 sequence is CASSLTSSMQYF. The CDR3 DNA sequence: TGCGCCAGCAGCTTGACCAGTTCGATGCAGTATTTT.

This clonotype turned up a few times. V and J are TRBV6-1 and TRBJ2-5; 9 bases map to TRBD2. The germline V gene encodes CDR1 MNHNS and CDR2 SASEGT. The CDR3 contains 15 residues. The V segment lost 6 bases and the J segment 7 bases; nucleotides outside the gene matches: 12. CDR3 region: CASSVTSGPAGTQYF. Here the CDR3 DNA reads TGTGCCAGCAGCGTAACTAGCGGGCCTGCAGGGACCCAGTACTTC.

V gene TRBV7-2 combines with J gene TRBJ1-2; D call uncertain. This CDR3 comprises 13 residues. The V gene lost 1 base and the J gene lost 1 base, with 4 bases spanning the gap. CDR1 is SGHTA, CDR2 FQGNSA, per germline. CDR3 region: CASSLDLNYGYTF. CDR3 nucleotides: TGTGCCAGCAGCTTAGACCTTAACTATGGCTACACCTTC.

The J gene is TRBJ2-1, the V gene TRBV12-3 or TRBV12-4; 12 bases align to TRBD2. This CDR3 is 17 amino acids long. V lost 6 bases, J lost 0 bases, and 6 bases stayed unmatched. The chain's CDR3 is CASSRTSGISSYNEQFF. The CDR3 nucleotides are TGTGCCAGCAGCCGGACTAGCGGGATTAGCTCCTACAATGAGCAGTTCTTC.

The chain joins TRBV7-8 to TRBJ2-3; D not certain. This CDR3 contains 13 residues. The V end lost 5 bases, the J end lost 4 bases, and 10 bases lay between the germline ends. Per germline, CDR1 SGHVS and CDR2 FQNEAQ. The CDR3 protein is CASSLSAADTQYF. CDR3 bases: TGTGCCAGCAGCCTAAGCGCAGCAGATACGCAGTATTTT.